A selection of T cell receptor beta chains follows, all from one sample in a study of T-cell memory formation after mild COVID-19. TCRdb itself ran the 5' RACE reads through MiXCR, one entry per CDR3 protein. This sample carries around 300,000 distinct CDR3 sequences, roughly an eighth of them seen once, and the ten largest clones take approximately 22%. The sample was PBMCs or a T cell subset sorted from them (not recorded which). Source of these receptors: a man in his late teens or twenties who had mild COVID-19 (a few samples of this study predate the infection). Cell type and time point are not known. The conserved cysteine and the conserved F or W are not part of the CDR3 here.

TRBV18	TRBJ2-1	ASRDTRGEQF
TRBV12-3/TRBV12-4	TRBJ2-5	ASSLAAGNQETQY
TRBV7-2	TRBJ1-2	ASSPRDGATYGYT
TRBV7-9	TRBJ1-1	ASSLKSQGAYTEAF
TRBV6-5	TRBJ1-1	ASRPVNPNTEAF
TRBV3-1	TRBJ1-1	ASRENRGPEDPAF
TRBV7-8	TRBJ2-3	ASSLGRDSLGNTQY
TRBV27	TRBJ1-2	ASSFNRGLDGYT
TRBV7-2	TRBJ2-2	ASSWTTGELF
TRBV7-9	TRBJ2-7	ASSPWTGLDEQY
TRBV7-2	TRBJ2-3	ASSPLTSGDTQY
TRBV10-3	TRBJ2-7	AIREVETGLYEQY
TRBV7-3	TRBJ2-3	ASRKTGMSTDTQY
TRBV11-2	TRBJ1-1	ASSLPPGGARFDTEAF
TRBV28	TRBJ2-1	ASSLSGLLPQF
TRBV6-5	TRBJ2-5	ASSYSTGGEETQY
TRBV27	TRBJ1-1	ASGALGPSGAF
TRBV2	TRBJ1-5	ASSEGHYSNQPQH
TRBV4-1	TRBJ1-1	ASSHRQGAFTEAF
TRBV10-3	TRBJ2-5	AIAGVGFETQY
TRBV7-7	TRBJ2-5	ASSLAPRGSQETQY
TRBV29-1	TRBJ2-1	SVAWSYNEQF
TRBV7-9	TRBJ2-2	ASSHEWDPGELF
TRBV2	TRBJ2-2	ARSGLFNGELF